This T cell receptor beta chain was recorded in a study of blood T cells in healthy people across ages. Combining a sample-barcoded 5' primer with a J-beta primer mix, a second PCR ran for about 6 to 12 cycles. TCRdb re-derived calls from the 5' RACE reads in MiXCR, one entry per CDR3 protein. This sample has more than 1,400,000 distinct CDR3 sequences, with approximately 40% found just once. The V end lost 6 bases, the J end lost 1 base, and 16 bases lay between the germline ends. The germline gives CDR1 DFQATT, CDR2 SNEGSKA (reference sequence). CDR3 length: 15 residues. This clonotype was seen a few times.

This receptor was obtained from a woman between 18 and 29 years old in good health. The chain joins TRBV20-1 to TRBJ1-5; possible D gene TRBD1, 5 bases. Sequenced input: blood. CDR3 nucleotide sequence: TGCAGTGCCCCGGCCACTGGGGCGAGCAATCAGCCCCAGCATTTT. This gives the protein CSAPATGASNQPQHF.